A selection of T cell receptor beta chains follows, all from one sample in a study of beta chain features in type 1 diabetes. Generated by immunoSEQ multiplex PCR, the TCRdb table keeps only in-frame clones and is missing some. Of approximately 150,000 clones in the sample, over 9.5% are singletons; the top ten hold approximately 1.3%. The sample consisted of naive CD4+ T cells from blood. These receptors were collected from a man aged 18 to 30 in good health. CDR3s include the opening cysteine and the closing phenylalanine or tryptophan. D genes are given only for firm matches. Some rows have no size entry. The others give once, few or many, or a class for an expanded clone.

size | J | V | D | CDR3 | DNA
few | TRBJ2-7 | TRBV6-5 | TRBD1 | CASRRTGSYEQYF | TGTGCCAGCAGGAGGACAGGGTCCTACGAGCAGTACTTC
few | TRBJ1-2 | TRBV5-1 | TRBD1 | CASSAVPGQGGGYSYGYTF | TGCGCCAGCAGCGCAGTCCCGGGACAGGGAGGCGGGTATTCCTATGGCTACACCTTC
few | TRBJ1-6 | TRBV6-5 | - | CASSYPAQGMNSPLHF | TGTGCCAGCAGTTATCCGGCGCAGGGTATGAATTCACCCCTCCACTTT
- | TRBJ2-7 | TRBV4-1 | TRBD1 | CASSHPGQGFSYEQYF | TGCGCCAGCTCCCATCCGGGACAGGGATTCTCCTACGAGCAGTACTTC
few | TRBJ1-5 | TRBV30 | TRBD1 | CAWSVTGQNQPQHF | TGTGCCTGGAGTGTGACAGGGCAGAATCAGCCCCAGCATTTT
- | TRBJ1-6 | TRBV6-5 | TRBD1 | CAIALDRDLALHF | TGTGCCATCGCCTTGGACAGGGATTTAGCCCTCCACTTT
few | TRBJ2-3 | TRBV7-9 | - | CASSPFGGADTQYF | TGTGCCAGCAGCCCGTTCGGAGGGGCAGATACGCAGTATTTT
- | TRBJ2-6 | TRBV18 | TRBD1 | CASSKSTGVGANVLTF | TGTGCCAGCTCAAAGTCGACAGGGGTCGGGGCCAACGTCCTGACTTTC
- | TRBJ2-7 | TRBV25-1 | TRBD1 | CASSEIGRTGDEQYF | TGTGCCAGCAGTGAAATAGGGAGGACAGGGGACGAGCAGTACTTC
many | TRBJ2-5 | TRBV14 | TRBD2 | CASSLGLAAQETQYF | TGTGCCAGCAGCCTTGGACTAGCGGCTCAAGAGACCCAGTACTTC
- | TRBJ1-6 | TRBV7-9 | TRBD1 | CASSTDRGFNSPLHF | TGTGCCAGCAGCACGGACAGGGGGTTTAATTCACCCCTCCACTTT
few | TRBJ1-5 | TRBV30 | TRBD1 | CAWDREPNQPQHF | TGTGCCTGGGACAGGGAACCCAATCAGCCCCAGCATTTT
few | TRBJ2-2 | TRBV5-1 | - | CASSSSGELFF | TGCGCCAGCAGCTCGAGCGGGGAGCTGTTTTTT
few | TRBJ2-5 | TRBV5-4 | - | CASSFQSGLETQYF | TGTGCCAGCAGCTTTCAGTCCGGGTTGGAGACCCAGTACTTC
few | TRBJ2-3 | TRBV27 | - | CASSLMGQSRYF | TGTGCCAGCAGTTTAATGGGACAATCTCGGTATTTT
few | TRBJ2-3 | TRBV2 | - | CASSEGAPTQYF | TGTGCCAGCAGTGAGGGGGCCCCTACGCAGTATTTT
many | TRBJ1-5 | TRBV30 | - | CAWSVDTGNQPQHF | TGTGCCTGGAGCGTTGACACAGGCAATCAGCCCCAGCATTTT
- | TRBJ2-5 | TRBV5-1 | - | CASSLGSTGQETQYF | TGCGCCAGCAGCTTGGGGAGTACAGGCCAAGAGACCCAGTACTTC
few | TRBJ1-2 | TRBV7-2 | TRBD1 | CASSQFQTGGYGYTF | TGTGCCAGCAGCCAGTTCCAAACAGGGGGCTATGGCTACACCTTC
- | TRBJ2-2 | TRBV5-4 | TRBD2 | CASSSGTSGANGELFF | TGTGCCAGCAGCTCAGGGACTAGCGGGGCTAACGGGGAGCTGTTTTTT
- | TRBJ1-1 | TRBV6-1 | TRBD1 | CASRDRGLFEAFF | TGTGCCAGCAGGGACAGGGGGCTGTTCGAAGCTTTCTTT
- | TRBJ2-1 | TRBV7-9 | - | CASSPTGGAYNEQFF | TGTGCCAGCAGCCCTACAGGGGGGGCCTACAATGAGCAGTTCTTC
few | TRBJ2-5 | TRBV6-6 | - | CATSRVLQETQYF | TGTGCCACTTCTCGGGTCTTACAAGAGACCCAGTACTTC
many | TRBJ2-3 | TRBV30 | - | CAWSGDRAGSTDTQYF | TGTGCCTGGAGTGGAGACAGGGCGGGAAGCACAGATACGCAGTATTTT
few | TRBJ2-3 | TRBV7-3 | - | CASSLEGADTQYF | TGTGCCAGCAGCTTAGAGGGCGCAGATACGCAGTATTTT
many | TRBJ2-7 | TRBV29-1 | TRBD1 | CSVEDRAVEYF | TGCAGCGTTGAGGACAGGGCGGTGGAGTACTTC
- | TRBJ1-6 | TRBV7-2 | TRBD1 | CASSRQGSPLHF | TGTGCCAGCAGTCGACAGGGCTCACCCCTCCACTTT
few | TRBJ2-1 | TRBV30 | - | CAWSVGRVPYNEQFF | TGTGCCTGGAGTGTTGGCCGGGTACCCTACAATGAGCAGTTCTTC
few | TRBJ1-6 | TRBV7-2 | TRBD1 | CASSFWDRPYSPLHF | TGTGCCAGCAGCTTCTGGGACAGGCCCTATTCACCCCTCCACTTT
- | TRBJ2-5 | TRBV15 | TRBD2 | CATSILAVLETQYF | TGTGCCACCAGCATACTAGCGGTACTTGAGACCCAGTACTTC
few | TRBJ2-5 | TRBV27 | - | CASSSSGLAGYQETQYF | -
few | TRBJ2-3 | TRBV11-2 | - | CASSFTTDTQYF | TGTGCCAGCAGCTTCACAACAGATACGCAGTATTTT
- | TRBJ2-5 | TRBV7-8 | TRBD1 | CASSFGTAQETQYF | TGTGCCAGCAGCTTTGGGACAGCCCAAGAGACCCAGTACTTC
few | TRBJ1-5 | TRBV18 | - | CASSPGSGFDQPQHF | TGTGCCAGCTCACCAGGTTCGGGATTCGATCAGCCCCAGCATTTT
- | TRBJ2-5 | TRBV14 | - | CASSREGRGEETQYF | TGTGCCAGCAGCCGTGAGGGGCGGGGAGAAGAGACCCAGTACTTC
few | TRBJ1-5 | TRBV28 | - | CASSLTLGGQPQHF | TGTGCCAGCAGTTTGACACTAGGGGGTCAGCCCCAGCATTTT
- | TRBJ1-2 | TRBV6-1 | TRBD1 | CASEDRANYGYTF | TGTGCCAGCGAGGACAGGGCTAACTATGGCTACACCTTC
- | TRBJ1-6 | TRBV30 | - | CAWSWLQGSSPLHF | TGTGCCTGGAGTTGGCTGCAGGGGTCTTCACCCCTCCACTTT
few | TRBJ1-1 | TRBV9 | - | CASTPPGGEAFF | TGTGCCAGCACCCCCCCGGGGGGGGAAGCTTTCTTT
- | TRBJ2-5 | TRBV2 | - | CASTVAETQYF | TGTGCCAGCACGGTAGCAGAGACCCAGTACTTC
few | TRBJ1-2 | TRBV30 | - | CAGSYSGTPGYTF | TGTGCCGGGAGTTATTCCGGGACACCCGGCTACACCTTC
- | TRBJ2-3 | TRBV7-3 | TRBD1 | CASSYGQGADTQYF | TGTGCCAGCAGCTATGGACAGGGGGCAGATACGCAGTATTTT
- | TRBJ1-3 | TRBV6-5 | - | CASSYAHRESGNTIYF | TGTGCCAGCAGTTACGCTCACAGGGAATCTGGAAACACCATATATTTT
- | TRBJ2-7 | TRBV9 | - | CASSAGTEGGEQYF | TGTGCCAGCAGCGCGGGGACAGAGGGAGGCGAGCAGTACTTC
- | TRBJ2-1 | TRBV6-5 | - | CASSSAGGISTEQFF | TGTGCCAGCAGTTCCGCGGGTGGAATTAGTACTGAGCAGTTCTTC
- | TRBJ2-3 | TRBV7-3 | TRBD2 | CASTPGLAGPSTDTQYF | TGTGCCAGTACTCCGGGACTAGCGGGTCCGAGCACAGATACGCAGTATTTT
- | TRBJ1-2 | TRBV4-3 | TRBD1 | CASSLDRGAYGYTF | TGCGCCAGCAGTCTAGACAGGGGCGCATATGGCTACACCTTC
- | TRBJ2-1 | TRBV7-3 | - | CASSPPGAAYNEQFF | TGTGCCAGCAGCCCCCCTGGAGCGGCATACAATGAGCAGTTCTTC
few | TRBJ1-1 | TRBV6-5 | TRBD1 | CASSYSGQGTEAFF | TGTGCCAGCAGTTACTCGGGACAGGGCACTGAAGCTTTCTTT
- | TRBJ1-2 | TRBV27 | TRBD1 | CASSLFGTANYGYTF | TGTGCCAGCAGTTTATTCGGGACAGCTAACTATGGCTACACCTTC
many | TRBJ2-3 | TRBV30 | - | CAWIRERGAADTQYF | TGTGCCTGGATTCGGGAACGGGGGGCCGCAGATACGCAGTATTTT
- | TRBJ1-3 | TRBV19 | TRBD1 | CASSRGTAASGNTIYF | TGTGCCAGTAGTAGAGGGACAGCGGCCTCTGGAAACACCATATATTTT
- | TRBJ2-2 | TRBV6-1 | - | CASNQGRGTGELFF | TGTGCCAGCAACCAGGGGCGAGGCACCGGGGAGCTGTTTTTT
few | TRBJ2-5 | TRBV7-2 | TRBD2 | CASSLNRGGETQYF | TGTGCCAGCAGCCTAAACCGGGGGGGCGAGACCCAGTACTTC
few | TRBJ2-4 | TRBV7-2 | TRBD1 | CASSRAGGAGKNIQYF | TGTGCCAGCAGCCGGGCAGGGGGCGCCGGCAAAAACATTCAGTACTTC
many | TRBJ2-1 | TRBV29-1 | TRBD2 | CSAGTRGYNEQFF | TGCAGCGCAGGGACTAGGGGATACAATGAGCAGTTCTTC